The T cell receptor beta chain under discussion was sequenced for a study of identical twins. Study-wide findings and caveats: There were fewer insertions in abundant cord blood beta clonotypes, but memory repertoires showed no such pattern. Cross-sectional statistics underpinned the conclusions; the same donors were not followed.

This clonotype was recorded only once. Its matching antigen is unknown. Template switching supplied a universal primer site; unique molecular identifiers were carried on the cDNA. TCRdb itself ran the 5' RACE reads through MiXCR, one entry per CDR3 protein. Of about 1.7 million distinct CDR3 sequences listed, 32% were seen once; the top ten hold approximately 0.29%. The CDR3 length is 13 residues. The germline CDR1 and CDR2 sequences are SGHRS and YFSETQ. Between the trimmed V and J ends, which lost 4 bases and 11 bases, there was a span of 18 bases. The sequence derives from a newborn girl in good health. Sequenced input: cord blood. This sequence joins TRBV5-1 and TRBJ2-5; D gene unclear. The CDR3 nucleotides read TGCGCCAGCAGCCCAGACGTTACCAATGAGCAGTACTTC. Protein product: CASSPDVTNEQYF.